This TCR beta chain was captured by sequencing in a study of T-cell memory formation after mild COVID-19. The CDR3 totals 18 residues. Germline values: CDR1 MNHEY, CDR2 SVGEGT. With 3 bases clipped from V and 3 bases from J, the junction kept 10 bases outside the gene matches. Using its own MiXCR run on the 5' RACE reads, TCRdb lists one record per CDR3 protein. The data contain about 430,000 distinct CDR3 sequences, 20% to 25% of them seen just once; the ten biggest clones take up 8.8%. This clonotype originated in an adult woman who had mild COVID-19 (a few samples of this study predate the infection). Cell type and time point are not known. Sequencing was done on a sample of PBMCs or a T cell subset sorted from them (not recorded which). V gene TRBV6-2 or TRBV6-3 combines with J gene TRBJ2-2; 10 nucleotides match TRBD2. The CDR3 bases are TGTGCCAGCAGTTATGGCCTAGCGGGGGCCCCCTACACCGGGGAGCTGTTTTTT. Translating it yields CASSYGLAGAPYTGELFF.